The 7 T cell receptor beta chains below come from one sample, sequenced in a study of T-cell reconstitution after alpha-beta-depleted transplantation in children. Unique molecular identifiers were incorporated when the TCRbeta library was constructed. TCRdb re-called the PCR reads through MiXCR, storing one row per CDR3 protein. The profile shows 130,000 to 150,000 distinct CDR3 sequences, 8.8% of them singletons. This specimen was PBMCs, mostly from graft donor cells, taken 180 days after TCRalphabeta/CD19-depleted stem cell transplant. The receptors shown here come from a female patient between 2 and 10 years old who had a stem cell transplant for congenital amegakaryocytic thrombocytopenia, so the T cells may come from the graft donor.

This clonotype was picked up many times. The chain carries TRBV21-1 and TRBJ2-7; the tabulated D call, TRBD1, remains unverified against the DNA. TRBV21-1 is annotated as a pseudogene. The length of the CDR3 is 17 residues. DNA of the CDR3: TGTGCCAGCAGCAAACCCCGGCCCCAGGCGGAGGAGTACGAGCAGTACTTC. Amino acids: CASSKPRPQAEEYEQYF.

This chain uses TRBV2 with TRBJ1-6; D perhaps matches TRBD1 (5 bases). This CDR3 has 18 residues. Germline values: CDR1 SNHLY, CDR2 FYNNEI. CDR3 nucleotides: TGTACCATCAGTAACCGGATACTTCTAGGGGTTAGCAATTCACCCCTCCACTTT. The encoded protein is CTISNRILLGVSNSPLHF.

V and J are TRBV7-9 and TRBJ2-6; D is undetermined. V was cut by 9 bases and J by 0 bases, with 9 bases left in between. The length of the CDR3 is 14 residues. CDR1 and CDR2 (germline): SEHNR, FQNEAQ (reference sequence). The CDR3, as DNA: TGTGCCAGTAGACGGGTCTCTGGGGCCAACGTCCTGACTTTC. Protein sequence: CASRRVSGANVLTF.

This clonotype was counted many times. The V and J genes are TRBV5-1 and TRBJ2-4; D call uncertain. Germline CDR1 and CDR2: SGHRS and YFSETQ. V was cut by 2 bases and J by 8 bases, with 5 bases left in between. This CDR3 is built from 11 residues. CDR3 residues: CASSFKDIQYF. The CDR3 DNA reads TGCGCCAGCAGCTTTAAAGACATTCAGTACTTC.

This clonotype was picked up many times. The chain links TRBV4-1 to TRBJ2-1; the D call may be TRBD1 or TRBD2 (5 bases each). CDR1 is MGHRA and CDR2 is YSYEKL in the germline V gene. The ends were cut back, 0 bases at V and 3 bases at J, with 9 bases in the middle. This CDR3 comprises 15 residues. The CDR3 nucleotides read TGCGCCAGCAGCCAAGATCGGGGCAGCTACAATGAGCAGTTCTTC. Translation: CASSQDRGSYNEQFF.

Many counts were recorded for this clonotype. V gene TRBV27 combines with J gene TRBJ2-1, with a tentative D call TRBD2 (6 bases). The CDR3 is 15 amino acids. V lost 9 bases and J 3 bases, leaving 18 bases between the germline ends. CDR1 MNHEY and CDR2 SMNVEV come from the germline V gene (reference sequence). CDR3 loop: CASQRVGLGYNEQFF. The CDR3, as DNA: TGTGCCAGTCAGAGGGTGGGACTGGGCTACAATGAGCAGTTCTTC.

There are many counts of this clonotype. The CDR3 DNA reads TGTGCCAGCAGTGAGGATCACGGGAATGGAAACACCATATATTTT. Amino acids: CASSEDHGNGNTIYF. The rearrangement links TRBV6-1 to TRBJ1-3; D call uncertain. Germline CDR1 and CDR2: MNHNS and SASEGT. V was shortened by 3 bases and J by 3 bases, with 12 bases between the two germline ends. The CDR3 is 15 residues long.